This T cell receptor (beta chain) originates from a study of Graves' ophthalmopathy and Graves' hyperthyroidism. Study details: There was a collection of peripheral blood at initial diagnosis, before any treatment.

There are many counts of this clonotype. Unmatched junction bases numbered 10, after V lost 5 bases and J lost 3 bases. The CDR3 is 15 amino acids. The germline V gene encodes CDR1 MNHEY and CDR2 SVGEGT. Ophthalmopathy was moderately-to-severely active, CAS at least 3, NOSPECS at least 4, lasting under 3 months. Patients with other autoimmune diseases, uncontrolled infections, pregnancy or lactation were excluded. Reliance was placed on clinical symptoms, serum thyroxine, TRAb, thyroid ultrasound and orbital computed tomography for diagnosis. From RNA, the CDR3 regions of TCR beta chains were amplified and sequenced. HTBI primers were used in a first-round RT-PCR, which preceded a second-round multiplex PCR. A single record per CDR3 protein comes from TCRdb applying MiXCR to the multiplex PCR reads. The sample records about 370,000 distinct CDR3 sequences, around 16% being singletons.

The sequence derives from a woman between 18 and 29 years old with Graves' ophthalmopathy. The sample was peripheral blood. The chain is built from TRBV6-2 or TRBV6-3 and TRBJ2-7; 7 nucleotides line up with TRBD2. CDR3 sequence (DNA): TGTGCCAGCAGTCCCGAAGCGGGACCGGACTACGAGCAGTACTTC. Its protein is CASSPEAGPDYEQYF.